Shown below are 20 T cell receptor beta chains from a single sample sequenced in a study of patients and donors after allogeneic stem cell transplantation. TCRdb fed the RT-PCR reads into MiXCR, producing one record per CDR3 protein. Altogether about a million distinct CDR3 sequences are present, roughly 18% being singletons, with the ten largest covering around 6%. Sequencing was carried out using blood, either unsorted or a sorted T cell fraction (not recorded which). The receptor source for this set is a human donor who was either an allogeneic HSCT recipient or a stem cell or donor lymphocyte infusion donor (not recorded which). It is not recorded whose cells these are; they may come from a transplant donor.

The sample holds a few counts of this clonotype. The rearrangement joins TRBV10-3 to TRBJ2-3; TRBD2 agrees at 10 bases. Per the germline V gene, CDR1 is ENHRY and CDR2 is SYGVKD. V lost 6 bases, J lost 5 bases, and 5 bases stayed unmatched. The CDR3 loop spans 14 amino acids. CDR3 coding DNA: TGTGCCATCAGGTCCGGGACTAGCGTAGATACGCAGTATTTT. This encodes CAIRSGTSVDTQYF.

The chain uses TRBV7-9 and TRBJ2-1; weak D call: TRBD2 (6 bases). Between the trimmed V and J ends, which lost 8 bases and 9 bases, there was a span of 20 bases. The germline V gene has CDR1 SEHNR and CDR2 FQNEAQ (reference sequence). The CDR3 covers 14 residues. The CDR3 spells CASAVGAGLGEQFF. Written as DNA, the CDR3 is TGTGCCAGCGCCGTAGGGGCGGGATTGGGTGAGCAGTTCTTC.

Of note for this clonotype: The junction differs from germline at one of its ends, possibly a read error. The rearrangement uses TRBV12-3 or TRBV12-4 and TRBJ2-5, with 7 bases fitting TRBD2. The CDR3 covers 14 residues. The CDR3 coding sequence is TGTGCCAGCAGGCGGGGGACCCTCGGAGAGACCCGGTACTTC. Translation: CASRRGTLGETRYF.

The chain is built from TRBV10-3 and TRBJ2-1, with a possible D match to TRBD1 (6 bases). Germline V CDR1 and CDR2: ENHRY, SYGVKD. The CDR3 is 13 amino acids. Trimming cost V 2 bases and J 4 bases, with 6 bases left between them. The CDR3 region has the DNA TGTGCCATCAGTGAGACAGGGTACAATGAGCAGTTCTTC. It encodes CAISETGYNEQFF.

The rearrangement links TRBV5-1 to TRBJ2-4; D may match TRBD1 or TRBD2 (5 bases each). The CDR3 sequence is 14 residues long. The germline gives CDR1 SGHRS, CDR2 YFSETQ. With 0 bases removed from V and 8 bases from J, the gap between germline ends came to 12 bases. This CDR3 reads CASSLESGRDIQYF. CDR3 nucleotides: TGCGCCAGCAGCTTGGAATCAGGGCGGGACATTCAGTACTTC. Drawing the rest from reference TRBV5-1 and TRBJ2-4, the complete variable domain is KAGVTQTPRYLIKTRGQQVTLSCSPISGHRSVSWYQQTPGQGLQFLFEYFSETQRNKGNFPGRFSGRQFSNSRSEMNVSTLELGDSALYLCASSLESGRDIQYFGAGTRLSVL.

Regarding this clonotype: This may be a read error, as it is one base from a much larger clone. V and J are TRBV2 and TRBJ2-7; 11 bases are shared with TRBD2. CDR1 is SNHLY and CDR2 is FYNNEI in the germline V gene. The CDR3 spans 14 residues. V lost 6 bases to trimming and J lost 2 bases; unmatched junction nucleotides: 3. The CDR3 spells CASRATSGTYEQYF. CDR3 DNA: TGTGCCAGCAGAGCGACTAGCGGGACCTACGAGCAGTACTTC.

The genes are TRBV6-1 and TRBJ1-5, with D unresolved. Germline V gene sequence: CDR1 MNHNS, CDR2 SASEGT. This CDR3 spans 14 amino acids. With 6 bases removed from V and 4 bases from J, the gap between germline ends came to 13 bases. CDR3 sequence: CASSLRFSNQPQHF. The CDR3 DNA follows: TGTGCCAGCAGCTTGAGGTTTTCGAATCAGCCCCAGCATTTT.

This clonotype was seen once. The rearrangement uses TRBV3-1 and TRBJ2-5; no clear D. V was clipped by 2 bases and J by 2 bases, with 6 bases between them. The CDR3 totals 13 residues. The germline gives CDR1 LGHDT, CDR2 YNNKEL (reference sequence). Written as DNA, the CDR3 is TGTGCCAGCAGCCAAAATCGGCAAGAGACCCAGTACTTC. It yields the protein CASSQNRQETQYF.

At least ten counts were recorded for this clonotype. V usage is TRBV20-1 and J usage is TRBJ2-1; the D gene is possibly TRBD1 (6 bases). This CDR3 region has 15 residues. Germline loops: CDR1 DFQATT, CDR2 SNEGSKA (reference sequence). Trimming stripped 6 bases from V and 0 bases from J, with 15 bases between. The CDR3 DNA reads as TGCAGTGCGATCGGACTGGACAGCTCCTACAATGAGCAGTTCTTC. Translation: CSAIGLDSSYNEQFF.

This clonotype has more than one count but fewer than ten. CDR3 in amino acids: CASSLLLAGGFDEQYF. The DNA for the CDR3 is TGTGCCAGCAGTTTACTACTAGCGGGGGGGTTCGACGAGCAGTACTTC. The chain combines TRBV12-3 or TRBV12-4 with TRBJ2-7; the match to TRBD2 covers 13 bases. The V segment lost 2 bases and the J segment 5 bases; nucleotides outside the gene matches: 6. The CDR3 runs to 16 residues.

This clonotype was observed many times. The chain recombines TRBV5-1 with TRBJ1-2, with TRBD1 identical over 9 bases. CDR3 size: 16 residues. With 4 bases clipped from V and 6 bases from J, the junction kept 13 bases outside the gene matches. CDR1 and CDR2 from the germline V gene are SGHRS and YFSETQ. CDR3 sequence (DNA): TGCGCCAGCAGCACTGGCGGGACAGGGTTTTTCGATGGCTACACCTTC. As protein: CASSTGGTGFFDGYTF.

This clonotype was observed a handful of times. The chain recombines TRBV13 with TRBJ1-1, with 8 bases that match TRBD1. Germline-derived CDR1 and CDR2 are PRHDT and FYEKMQ (reference sequence). Unmatched junction bases numbered 3, after V lost 6 bases and J lost 0 bases. This CDR3 has 14 residues. The CDR3, as DNA: TGTGCCAGCAGTATGACAGGGGTGAACACTGAAGCTTTCTTT. This gives the protein CASSMTGVNTEAFF.

This clonotype has just a few counts. The gene calls are TRBV30 and TRBJ1-2; D unresolved. The CDR3 covers 14 residues. The germline V and J ends were trimmed by 2 bases and 0 bases, with 10 bases remaining between them. CDR1 and CDR2 (germline): GTSNPN, SVGIG (reference sequence). The DNA for the CDR3 is TGTGCCTGGAGTCAACACAAGACTAACTATGGCTACACCTTC. Amino acid sequence: CAWSQHKTNYGYTF.

The gene calls are TRBV7-3 and TRBJ2-2; either TRBD1 or TRBD2 may fit D (7 bases each). This CDR3 is 14 amino acids long. Trimming pared 2 bases from V and 6 bases from J, leaving 10 bases between. The germline CDR1 and CDR2 sequences are SGHTA and FQGTGA. The CDR3 sequence is CASSLQGGSGELFF. In nucleotides, the CDR3 is TGTGCCAGCAGCTTACAGGGGGGGTCCGGGGAGCTGTTTTTT.

This chain joins TRBV7-9 and TRBJ1-5; 8 bases are shared with TRBD1. CDR1 and CDR2 from the germline V gene are SEHNR and FQNEAQ (reference sequence). Unmatched junction bases numbered 6, after V lost 2 bases and J lost 6 bases. The CDR3 runs to 15 residues. For the CDR3, the DNA is TGTGCCAGCAGCTTATATCGGACAGGGCCTCAGCCCCAGCATTTT. Translated, it gives CASSLYRTGPQPQHF.

Many counts were recorded for this clonotype. J is TRBJ1-2 and V is TRBV6-1; unclear D gene. This CDR3 contains 13 residues. The V end was cut by 6 bases, the J end by 6 bases, with 14 bases between. From germline, CDR1 is MNHNS and CDR2 SASEGT. For the CDR3, the DNA is TGTGCCAGCAGCCCCTACCAGAGCAATGGCTACACCTTC. Translated, it gives CASSPYQSNGYTF.

This clonotype was detected a few times. The chain carries TRBV12-3 or TRBV12-4 and TRBJ2-1, with 10 bases that match TRBD2. V was pared by 7 bases and J by 8 bases, with 5 bases of the junction left unmatched. This CDR3 has 13 amino acids. CDR3 sequence reads: CASNAGTSDEQFF. The CDR3 coding sequence is TGTGCCAGCAATGCCGGGACTAGCGATGAGCAGTTCTTC.

This chain uses TRBV12-3 or TRBV12-4 with TRBJ2-3, with TRBD2 matching over 9 bases. This CDR3 is built from 15 residues. The V gene end was trimmed by 10 bases and the J gene end by 2 bases; junction bases not matched to a gene: 10. The CDR3 loop is CATRLRGGHTDTQYF. For the CDR3, the DNA is TGTGCCACCCGACTGCGGGGGGGACACACAGATACGCAGTATTTT.

The rearrangement links TRBV20-1 to TRBJ2-3; D is unclear. Germline CDR1 reads DFQATT; CDR2 reads SNEGSKA (reference sequence). V lost 4 bases and J 0 bases, leaving 17 bases between the germline ends. The CDR3 covers 16 residues. The CDR3 coding sequence is TGCAGTGCTATCCCCTTGAACACCCGTAGCACAGATACGCAGTATTTT. It encodes CSAIPLNTRSTDTQYF.

The chain employs TRBV30 and TRBJ1-2, with D possibly matching TRBD1 (5 bases). Trimming removed 0 bases from V and 9 bases from J, with 14 bases in between. The CDR3 spans 13 residues. CDR1 and CDR2 (germline): GTSNPN, SVGIG (reference sequence). Here the CDR3 DNA reads TGTGCCTGGAGTGTAGATAGGGGATATAGCTACACCTTC. Its protein product is CAWSVDRGYSYTF.